The present entry profiles one T cell receptor beta chain with its context. These data come from a study of blood T cell repertoires in COVID-19. Trimming shortened V by 2 bases and J by 0 bases, and 10 bases separated the two germline ends. The CDR3 length is 15 residues. Germline V lookup: CDR1 SGHRS, CDR2 YFSETQ. Only in-frame clones appear in the TCRdb table, and some are missing; sequencing was by immunoSEQ multiplex PCR. This table holds a few hundred thousand clones, around 83% found once. The chain carries TRBV5-1 and TRBJ2-3; D is perhaps TRBD2 (6 bases). Sequencing input: PBMCs or T cells enriched from blood (not recorded which). The origin of this receptor is a woman aged 40 to 50 who had recovered from COVID-19. CDR3 protein: CASSLFAGSTDTQYF. CDR3 bases: TGCGCCAGCAGCTTATTCGCGGGAAGCACAGATACGCAGTATTTT.